This entry lists 22 T cell receptor beta chains sequenced from one sample in a study of blood T cell repertoires in COVID-19. Only in-frame clones appear in the TCRdb table, and some are missing; sequencing was by immunoSEQ multiplex PCR. This table holds about 170,000 clones, around four fifths found once. Sequencing was done on a sample of peripheral blood. The receptors originated from a woman at least 80 years old with acute or convalescent COVID-19.

This clone was observed once. The rearrangement uses TRBV27 and TRBJ1-2; D may be TRBD1 (6 bases). The germline V gene has CDR1 MNHEY and CDR2 SMNVEV (reference sequence). With 5 bases removed from V and 7 bases from J, the gap between germline ends came to 20 bases. There are 15 residues in the CDR3. CDR3 protein: CASSPWVGGAGGYTF. The DNA for the CDR3 is TGTGCCAGCAGTCCCTGGGTTGGGGGCGCCGGTGGCTACACCTTC.

The rearrangement links TRBV11-2 to TRBJ2-5, with TRBD2 matching 16 bases. J gave up 5 bases and V 4 bases, and 7 bases lay outside the gene matches. The CDR3 runs to 17 residues. Germline V gene lookup returns CDR1 SGHAT and CDR2 FQNNGV. The CDR3 DNA follows: TGTGCCAGCAGCTCAGGGACTAGCGGGAGGGAGTTTGAGACCCAGTACTTC. Protein product: CASSSGTSGREFETQYF.

The chain joins TRBV10-1 to TRBJ2-1, with 7 bases identical to TRBD2. This CDR3 comprises 13 residues. The germline V gene encodes CDR1 WNHNN and CDR2 SYGVQD (reference sequence). After removal of 8 bases from V and 7 bases from J, the junction contained 8 bases not matched to a gene. The CDR3 DNA reads TGCGCCAGCTCCCCGGGGGGAAGGAATGAGCAGTTCTTC. Translation: CASSPGGRNEQFF.

V and J are TRBV5-4 and TRBJ1-4; 9 bases fit TRBD1. Germline V gives CDR1 SGHNT, CDR2 YYREEE (reference sequence). The CDR3 loop spans 16 amino acids. After removal of 4 bases from V and 4 bases from J, the junction contained 8 bases not matched to a gene. The DNA of the CDR3 is TGTGCCAGCAGCCCGGGGGGACAGGGAGGTAATGAAAAACTGTTTTTT. It yields the protein CASSPGGQGGNEKLFF.

The chain has TRBV7-6 and TRBJ2-7; tentative D call: TRBD2 (6 bases). The V gene's germline CDR1 is SGHVS and CDR2 FNYEAQ. V shed 5 bases and J shed 2 bases, with 19 bases lying between them. CDR3 length equals 16 residues. For the CDR3, the DNA is TGTGCCAGCAGCCGTGAGGAGGGGTACAGTGCCTACGAGCAGTACTTC. Its translation: CASSREEGYSAYEQYF.

The chain employs TRBV30 and TRBJ2-3; no clear D. This CDR3 comprises 13 residues. Germline CDR1 and CDR2: GTSNPN and SVGIG (reference sequence). V was shortened by 2 bases and J by 0 bases, with 6 bases between the two germline ends. The CDR3: CAWSFSSTDTQYF. CDR3 sequence (DNA): TGTGCCTGGAGTTTCTCTAGCACAGATACGCAGTATTTT.

The chain employs TRBV2 and TRBJ2-7; 7 bases agree with TRBD1. CDR3 length: 14 amino acids. Per germline, CDR1 SNHLY and CDR2 FYNNEI. V lost 6 bases, J lost 0 bases, and 5 bases stayed unmatched. CDR3 amino acids: CASSTGALSYEQYF. Written as DNA, the CDR3 is TGTGCCAGCAGCACAGGGGCCCTCTCCTACGAGCAGTACTTC.

This chain connects TRBV5-1 to TRBJ2-2; TRBD2 aligns across 13 bases. The CDR3 contains 18 residues. The germline V gene encodes CDR1 SGHRS and CDR2 YFSETQ. With V trimmed by 9 bases and J by 3 bases, 14 bases remained unmatched. CDR3 nucleotide sequence: TGCGCCACAGGACTAGCGGGAGTTCTACGACGGGACACCGGGGAGCTGTTTTTT. Its translation is CATGLAGVLRRDTGELFF.

This sequence joins TRBV18 and TRBJ1-2, with 8 bases lining up with TRBD1. The CDR3 has 13 amino acids. With V trimmed by 6 bases and J by 8 bases, 8 bases remained unmatched. Germline CDR1 reads KGHSH; CDR2 reads LQKENI. The CDR3 DNA is TGTGCCAGCTCGCCCGGACAGGGAGAAGGCTACACCTTC. This translates into CASSPGQGEGYTF. Combining the CDR3 with reference TRBV18 and TRBJ1-2 gives the whole variable domain NAGVMQNPRHLVRRRGQEARLRCSPMKGHSHVYWYRQLPEEGLKFMVYLQKENIIDESGMPKERFSAEFPKEGPSILRIQQVVRGDSAAYFCASSPGQGEGYTFGSGTRLTVV.

The rearrangement links TRBV2 to TRBJ2-3; perhaps TRBD2 as D (6 bases). Trimming left V 5 bases short and J 4 bases short, with 16 bases between. The CDR3 length is 15 residues. CDR1 SNHLY and CDR2 FYNNEI come from the germline V gene. CDR3 sequence: CASSTDIPGADTQYF. The DNA for the CDR3 is TGTGCCAGCAGTACGGACATACCGGGAGCAGATACGCAGTATTTT.

The chain couples TRBV4-1 to TRBJ2-1, with D possibly matching TRBD1 (6 bases). Trimming stripped 2 bases from V and 6 bases from J, with 17 bases between. CDR1 is MGHRA, CDR2 YSYEKL, per germline. The CDR3 runs to 16 residues. The CDR3 region is CASSQIWVQGRNEQFF. The CDR3 region has the DNA TGCGCCAGCAGCCAAATTTGGGTGCAGGGGCGCAATGAGCAGTTCTTC.

This clone was recorded only once. The genes are TRBV14 and TRBJ2-7, with 8 bases identical to TRBD1. The CDR3 is 11 residues long. Germline trimming cut 4 bases from V and 10 bases from J; bases unmatched to any gene: 3. Germline V gene data show CDR1 as SGHDN and CDR2 as FVKESK. The CDR3 reads CASSLGTGQYF. The CDR3 bases are TGTGCCAGCAGCCTCGGGACAGGCCAGTACTTC.

This clone appeared once. This rearrangement joins TRBV7-2 to TRBJ1-1; TRBD1 matches 8 bases. This CDR3 comprises 14 residues. Germline loops: CDR1 SGHTA, CDR2 FQGNSA. With 5 bases clipped from V and 5 bases from J, the junction kept 7 bases outside the gene matches. CDR3 sequence reads: CASSRGQGGTEAFF. The CDR3 nucleotides read TGTGCCAGCAGCCGCGGACAGGGCGGGACTGAAGCTTTCTTT.

The CDR3 loop reads CATSRDPGSTYEQYF. The CDR3, as DNA: TGTGCCACCAGCAGAGATCCAGGTTCTACCTACGAGCAGTACTTC. This rearrangement joins TRBV15 to TRBJ2-7, with D uncertain. With 0 bases removed from V and 2 bases from J, the gap between germline ends came to 11 bases. The CDR3 extends over 15 amino acids. The V gene's germline CDR1 is LNHNV and CDR2 YYDKDF (reference sequence).

The chain employs TRBV12-5 and TRBJ2-1, with D tentatively TRBD1 (5 bases). The CDR3 length is 15 residues. V was shortened by 5 bases and J by 0 bases, with 11 bases between the two germline ends. Germline CDR1 LGHNT, CDR2 FRNRAP. The CDR3 bases are TGTGCTAGTGGTATAGACAGAAGCTCCTACAATGAGCAGTTCTTC. It yields the protein CASGIDRSSYNEQFF.

The V gene is TRBV5-1, the J gene TRBJ2-7; TRBD1 matches at 7 bases. With 7 bases clipped from V and 0 bases from J, the junction kept 4 bases outside the gene matches. This CDR3 comprises 13 residues. Germline V gene lookup returns CDR1 SGHRS and CDR2 YFSETQ. The CDR3 nucleotides read TGCGCCAGCGCCGGGACAGTCTCCTACGAGCAGTACTTC. This sequence encodes CASAGTVSYEQYF.

J is TRBJ1-2 and V is TRBV7-9, with 8 bases lining up with TRBD1. Germline CDR1 SEHNR, CDR2 FQNEAQ (reference sequence). The CDR3 spans 14 residues. With V trimmed by 2 bases and J by 5 bases, 4 bases remained unmatched. The CDR3 region has the DNA TGTGCCAGCAGCTTACTACAGGGGGAATATGGCTACACCTTC. Its translation: CASSLLQGEYGYTF.

V usage is TRBV19 and J usage is TRBJ1-2; D is uncertain. V lost 8 bases and J 4 bases, leaving 11 bases between the germline ends. Looked up from germline, CDR1 is LNHDA and CDR2 is SQIVND (reference sequence). The CDR3 runs 12 residues. The CDR3 coding sequence is TGTGCCAGTGCTCCGCGGGCCTATGGCTACACCTTC. Amino acids: CASAPRAYGYTF.

This clone was detected once. CDR3 nucleotides: TGTGCCACCACAGAGCGGGATACGCAGTATTTT. It translates to CATTERDTQYF. This chain links TRBV6-5 with TRBJ2-3; D may be TRBD2 (5 bases). This CDR3 contains 11 residues. The V end lost 10 bases, the J end lost 6 bases, and 11 bases lay between the germline ends. Germline V lookup: CDR1 MNHEY, CDR2 SVGAGI.

The chain carries TRBV4-3 and TRBJ1-5, with D uncertain. Per germline, CDR1 LGHNA and CDR2 YSLEER. This CDR3 spans 16 amino acids. The V and J ends lost 0 bases and 0 bases respectively, with 9 bases between them. CDR3 sequence reads: CASSQDRLSSNQPQHF. CDR3 DNA sequence: TGCGCCAGCAGCCAAGATCGTCTTAGTAGCAATCAGCCCCAGCATTTT.

The chain joins TRBV12-3 or TRBV12-4 to TRBJ1-6; D not resolved. Trimming cost V 4 bases and J 6 bases, with 7 bases left between them. The CDR3 has 13 amino acids. CDR3: CASSWESNSPLHF. The CDR3 nucleotides read TGTGCCAGCAGTTGGGAGTCTAATTCACCCCTCCACTTT.

The rearrangement joins TRBV30 to TRBJ2-5; weak D call: TRBD1 (5 bases). Per germline, CDR1 GTSNPN and CDR2 SVGIG (reference sequence). V was trimmed by 4 bases and J by 2 bases, leaving 14 bases between them. The CDR3 contains 14 residues. CDR3: CAWIPVTAQETQYF. For the CDR3, the DNA is TGTGCCTGGATTCCCGTGACAGCACAAGAGACCCAGTACTTC. The whole variable domain, filled in from reference TRBV30 and TRBJ2-5, reads SQTIHQWPATLVQPVGSPLSLECTVEGTSNPNLYWYRQAAGRGLQLLFYSVGIGQISSEVPQNLSASRPQDRQFILSSKKLLLSDSGFYLCAWIPVTAQETQYFGPGTRLLVL.